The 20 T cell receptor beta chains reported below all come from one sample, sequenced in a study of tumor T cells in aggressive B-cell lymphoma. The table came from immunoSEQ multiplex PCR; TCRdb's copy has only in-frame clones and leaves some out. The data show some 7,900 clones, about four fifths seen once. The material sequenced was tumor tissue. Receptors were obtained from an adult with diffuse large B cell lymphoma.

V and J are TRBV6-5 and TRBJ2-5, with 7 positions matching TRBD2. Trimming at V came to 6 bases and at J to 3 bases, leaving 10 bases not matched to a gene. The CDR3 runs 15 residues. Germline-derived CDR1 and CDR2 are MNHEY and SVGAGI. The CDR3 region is CASRTQGLPEETQYF. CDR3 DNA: TGTGCCAGCAGGACCCAGGGACTACCCGAAGAGACCCAGTACTTC.

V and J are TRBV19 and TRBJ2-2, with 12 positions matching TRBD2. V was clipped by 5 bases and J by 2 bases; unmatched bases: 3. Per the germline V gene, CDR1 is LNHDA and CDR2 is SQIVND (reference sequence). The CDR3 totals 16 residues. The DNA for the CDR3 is TGTGCCAGTAGTTCGGGACTAGCGGGCAACACCGGGGAGCTGTTTTTT. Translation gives CASSSGLAGNTGELFF.

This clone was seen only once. The CDR3 coding sequence is TGTGCCAGCAAAAGAGAAGGGACAGGGGGGCCCGGGGAGCTGTTTTTT. It codes for CASKREGTGGPGELFF. The chain joins TRBV7-9 to TRBJ2-2, with 11 bases lining up with TRBD1. V shed 7 bases and J 6 bases; nucleotides not matched to a gene: 10. The CDR3 covers 16 residues. Germline CDR1 and CDR2: SEHNR and FQNEAQ (reference sequence).

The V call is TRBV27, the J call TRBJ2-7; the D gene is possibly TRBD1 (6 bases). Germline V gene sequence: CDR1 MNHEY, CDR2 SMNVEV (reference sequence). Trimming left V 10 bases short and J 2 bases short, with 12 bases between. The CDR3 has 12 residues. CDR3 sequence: CATTDSTYEQYF. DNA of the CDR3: TGTGCCACAACGGACAGCACCTACGAGCAGTACTTC.

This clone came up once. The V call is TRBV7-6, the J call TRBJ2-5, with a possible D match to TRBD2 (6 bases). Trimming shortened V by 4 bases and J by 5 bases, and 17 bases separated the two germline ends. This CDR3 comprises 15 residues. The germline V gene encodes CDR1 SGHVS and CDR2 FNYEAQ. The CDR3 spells CASSSTPAGWETQYF. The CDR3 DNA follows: TGTGCCAGCAGCTCGACCCCCGCGGGATGGGAGACCCAGTACTTC.

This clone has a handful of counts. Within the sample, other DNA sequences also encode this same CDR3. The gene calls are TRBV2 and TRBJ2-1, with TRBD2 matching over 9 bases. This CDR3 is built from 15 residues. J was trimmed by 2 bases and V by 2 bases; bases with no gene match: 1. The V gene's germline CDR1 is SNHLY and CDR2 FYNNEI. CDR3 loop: CASSEPSGTYNEQFF. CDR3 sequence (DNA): TGTGCCAGCAGTGAACCTAGCGGGACCTACAATGAGCAGTTCTTC. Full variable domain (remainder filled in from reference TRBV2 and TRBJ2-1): EPEVTQTPSHQVTQMGQEVILRCVPISNHLYFYWYRQILGQKVEFLVSFYNNEISEKSEIFDDQFSVERPDGSNFTLKIRSTKLEDSAMYFCASSEPSGTYNEQFFGPGTRLTVL.

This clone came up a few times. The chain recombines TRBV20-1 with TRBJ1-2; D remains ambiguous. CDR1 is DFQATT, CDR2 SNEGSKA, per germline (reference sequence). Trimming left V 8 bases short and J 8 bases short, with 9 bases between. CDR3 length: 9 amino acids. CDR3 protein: CSQREGYTF. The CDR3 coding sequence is TGCAGTCAACGGGAAGGCTACACCTTC.

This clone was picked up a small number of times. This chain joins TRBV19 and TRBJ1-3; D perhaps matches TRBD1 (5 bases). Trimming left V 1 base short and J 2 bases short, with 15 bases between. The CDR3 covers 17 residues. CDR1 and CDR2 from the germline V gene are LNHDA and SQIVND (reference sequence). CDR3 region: CASSIGSRQGAGNTIYF. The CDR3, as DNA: TGTGCCAGTAGTATAGGCAGCCGGCAAGGGGCTGGAAACACCATATATTTT.

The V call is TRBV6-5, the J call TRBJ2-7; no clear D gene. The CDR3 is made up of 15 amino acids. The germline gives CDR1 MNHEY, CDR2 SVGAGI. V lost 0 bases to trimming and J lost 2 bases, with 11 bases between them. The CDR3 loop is CASSYSLLPTYEQYF. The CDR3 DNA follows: TGTGCCAGCAGTTACTCGCTACTTCCTACCTACGAGCAGTACTTC.

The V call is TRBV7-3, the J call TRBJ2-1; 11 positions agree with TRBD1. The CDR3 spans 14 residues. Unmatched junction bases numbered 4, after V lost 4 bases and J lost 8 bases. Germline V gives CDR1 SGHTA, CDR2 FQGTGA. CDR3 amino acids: CASSSGQGVHEQFF. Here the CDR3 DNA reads TGTGCCAGCAGCTCGGGACAGGGGGTTCATGAGCAGTTCTTC.

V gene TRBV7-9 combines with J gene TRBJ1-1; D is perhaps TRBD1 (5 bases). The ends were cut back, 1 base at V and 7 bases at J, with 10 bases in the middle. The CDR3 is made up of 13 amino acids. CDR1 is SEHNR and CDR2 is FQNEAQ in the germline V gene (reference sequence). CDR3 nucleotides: TGTGCCAGCAGCTTAGACGGGAGGGGTGAAGCTTTCTTT. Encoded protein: CASSLDGRGEAFF.

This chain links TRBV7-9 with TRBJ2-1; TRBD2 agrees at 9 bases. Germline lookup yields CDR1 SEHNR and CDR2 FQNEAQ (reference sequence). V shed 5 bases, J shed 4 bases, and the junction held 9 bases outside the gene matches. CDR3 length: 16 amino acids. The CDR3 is CASSPTGTSRYNEQFF. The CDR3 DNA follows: TGTGCCAGCAGCCCGACCGGGACTAGCAGATACAATGAGCAGTTCTTC.

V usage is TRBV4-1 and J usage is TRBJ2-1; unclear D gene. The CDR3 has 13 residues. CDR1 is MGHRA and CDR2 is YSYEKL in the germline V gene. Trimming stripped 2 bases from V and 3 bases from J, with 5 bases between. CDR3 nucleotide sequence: TGCGCCAGCAGCCAAACTCTCTACAATGAGCAGTTCTTC. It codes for CASSQTLYNEQFF.

The CDR3 protein is CASSPVAGGATGELFF. The CDR3 DNA reads TGTGCCAGCAGTCCCGTAGCGGGAGGCGCGACCGGGGAGCTGTTTTTT. The chain links TRBV6-6 to TRBJ2-2, with 10 bases fitting TRBD2. CDR1 is MNHNY, CDR2 SVGAGI, per germline (reference sequence). J lost 5 bases, V lost 5 bases, and 8 bases had no gene match. The CDR3 loop spans 16 amino acids.

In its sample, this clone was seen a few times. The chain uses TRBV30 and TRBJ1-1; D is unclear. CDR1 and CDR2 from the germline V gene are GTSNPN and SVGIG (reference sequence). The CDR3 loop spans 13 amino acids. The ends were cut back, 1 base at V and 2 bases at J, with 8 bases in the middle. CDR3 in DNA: TGTGCCTGGAGTGCGGGTACTAACACTGAAGCTTTCTTT. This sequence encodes CAWSAGTNTEAFF.

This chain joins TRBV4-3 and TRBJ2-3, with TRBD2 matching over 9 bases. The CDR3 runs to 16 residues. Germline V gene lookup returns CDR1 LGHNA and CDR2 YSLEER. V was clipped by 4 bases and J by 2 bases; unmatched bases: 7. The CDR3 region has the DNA TGCGCCAGCAGCCGTGGACTAGCGAGGCCCACAGATACGCAGTATTTT. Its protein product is CASSRGLARPTDTQYF.

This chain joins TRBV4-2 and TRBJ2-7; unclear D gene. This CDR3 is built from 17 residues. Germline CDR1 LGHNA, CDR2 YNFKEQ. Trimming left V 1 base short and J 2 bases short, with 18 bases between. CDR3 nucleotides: TGTGCCAGCAGCCAAGGGTTCCAGCGCGAGGCCCCCTACGAGCAGTACTTC. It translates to CASSQGFQREAPYEQYF.

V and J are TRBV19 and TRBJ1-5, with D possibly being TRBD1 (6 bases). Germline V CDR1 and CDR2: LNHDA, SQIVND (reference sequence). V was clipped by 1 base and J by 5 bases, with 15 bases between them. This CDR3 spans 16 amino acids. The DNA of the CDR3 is TGTGCCAGTAGTATAGCCGGCGGGGGCGGGGATCAGCCCCAGCATTTT. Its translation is CASSIAGGGGDQPQHF.

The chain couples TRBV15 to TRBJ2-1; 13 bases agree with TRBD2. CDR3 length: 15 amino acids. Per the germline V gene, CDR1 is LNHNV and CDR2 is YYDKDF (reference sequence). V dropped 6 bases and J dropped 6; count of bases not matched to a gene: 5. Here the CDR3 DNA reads TGTGCCACCAGGCCGGGACTAGCGGGACTCAATGAGCAGTTCTTC. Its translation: CATRPGLAGLNEQFF.

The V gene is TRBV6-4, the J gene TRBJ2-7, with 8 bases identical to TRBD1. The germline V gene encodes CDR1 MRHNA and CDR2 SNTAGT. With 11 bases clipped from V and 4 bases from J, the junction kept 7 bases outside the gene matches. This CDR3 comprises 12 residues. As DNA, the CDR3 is TGTGCCGTCCGGGACAGGAGTTACGAGCAGTACTTC. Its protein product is CAVRDRSYEQYF.